This T cell receptor (beta chain) was found in a study of cytomegalovirus exposure and HLA in healthy donors. The PCR ran on 60 Vbeta and 13 Jbeta primers. The assay was immunoSEQ multiplex PCR, and TCRdb's table has in-frame clones only and misses some. This table holds some 140,000 clones, over 70% found once. Sequences were obtained from PBMCs. This clonotype was obtained from a man aged 35 to 55 in good health and CMV-seronegative.

Here the CDR3 DNA reads TGCGCCAGCAGCTTGACGGACAGGTCTCACACTGAAGCTTTCTTT. As protein: CASSLTDRSHTEAFF. This chain joins TRBV5-1 and TRBJ1-1; 7 bases are shared with TRBD1. V was pared by 1 base and J by 3 bases, with 6 bases of the junction left unmatched. This CDR3 is 15 amino acids long. CDR1 is SGHRS, CDR2 YFSETQ, per germline.